The 23 T cell receptor beta chains given below trace back to one sample, sequenced in a study of vaccination and CD4 T cells after COVID-19. These receptors' targets are unknown. Sequence data for DNA of cultured CD4+ T cells were generated by the Oncomine TCR Beta short-read assay. The genomic DNA was obtained from cultured CD4+ T cells by extraction with the QIAamp micro DNA kit. TCRdb recomputed calls from the PCR reads with MiXCR, one row per CDR3 protein. The sample gives roughly 9,300 distinct CDR3 sequences, under 40% of which show up once; about 20% is in the top ten. Treatment defined: 10-day PBMC culture with coronavirus spike peptide pools or control peptides (ViraFEST assay). Before the COVID-19 pandemic (2011-2018), CD4+ T cells were obtained from the unexposed donor. The specimen sequenced was CD4+ T cells from blood, cultured in vitro. The receptors come from a human donor in good health.

The chain uses TRBV24-1 and TRBJ2-1; unclear D gene. Deletions cut 1 base from V and 8 bases from J, with 11 bases between. The CDR3 loop spans 14 amino acids. Germline CDR1 reads KGHDR; CDR2 reads SFDVKD. CDR3 sequence: CATSDFNPNYEQFF. The DNA for the CDR3 is TGTGCCACCAGTGATTTCAACCCTAACTATGAGCAGTTCTTC.

The rearrangement uses TRBV18 and TRBJ1-5; D is perhaps TRBD1 (5 bases). This CDR3 is built from 14 residues. CDR1 is KGHSH and CDR2 is LQKENI in the germline V gene. V was shortened by 6 bases and J by 6 bases, with 15 bases between the two germline ends. CDR3 DNA: TGTGCCAGCTCCCGGCAAAGGGACGGTCAGCCCCAGCATTTT. Translating gives CASSRQRDGQPQHF.

In regard to this clonotype: The junction departs from germline at one end; a sequencing error may be responsible. The rearrangement uses TRBV14 and TRBJ2-3, with D possibly being TRBD1 (5 bases). Looked up from germline, CDR1 is SGHDN and CDR2 is FVKESK. The CDR3 extends over 14 amino acids. The CDR3: CASSPLGTTVTQYF. For the CDR3, the DNA is TGTGCCAGCAGCCCGTTAGGCACGACAGTTACGCAGTATTTT.

This clonotype has more than one count but fewer than ten. The chain employs TRBV20-1 and TRBJ2-7; no firm D call. Germline loops: CDR1 DFQATT, CDR2 SNEGSKA (reference sequence). The V and J ends lost 0 bases and 3 bases respectively, with 9 bases between them. CDR3 size: 13 residues. Here the CDR3 DNA reads TGCAGTGCTAGAGAGCAGGATATCTACGAGCAGTACTTC. As protein: CSAREQDIYEQYF.

V and J are TRBV7-2 and TRBJ2-3, with 7 positions matching TRBD2. The germline V gene has CDR1 SGHTA and CDR2 FQGNSA. The CDR3 is made up of 15 amino acids. Trimming took 1 base from V and 5 from J; bases not matched to a gene: 6. CDR3 in DNA: TGTGCCAGCAGCTTAGGTTCGGGGGGAGGAGATACGCAGTATTTT. It is translated as CASSLGSGGGDTQYF.

V gene TRBV5-4 combines with J gene TRBJ1-1, with a weak D call TRBD1 (6 bases). The CDR3 is 16 residues long. V was pared by 3 bases and J by 3 bases, with 18 bases between. The germline gives CDR1 SGHNT, CDR2 YYREEE (reference sequence). This CDR3 reads CASSSTGRGGHTEAFF. CDR3 bases: TGTGCCAGCAGCTCCACCGGGAGGGGGGGGCACACTGAAGCTTTCTTT. Based on the CDR3 plus reference TRBV5-4 and TRBJ1-1, the full variable domain is ETGVTQSPTHLIKTRGQQVTLRCSSQSGHNTVSWYQQALGQGPQFIFQYYREEENGRGNFPPRFSGLQFPNYSSELNVNALELDDSALYLCASSSTGRGGHTEAFFGQGTRLTVV.

This clonotype was picked up a small number of times. The chain is built from TRBV7-3 and TRBJ2-1, with TRBD2 matching over 10 bases. The V segment lost 5 bases and the J segment 4 bases; nucleotides outside the gene matches: 11. Germline V gene sequence: CDR1 SGHTA, CDR2 FQGTGA. The length of the CDR3 is 17 residues. In DNA, the CDR3 is TGTGCCAGCAGCCCGACTTCCCTAGCGGGAGTGTACAATGAGCAGTTCTTC. Translated, it gives CASSPTSLAGVYNEQFF.

This clonotype is a singleton in its sample. This chain joins TRBV11-1 and TRBJ2-2, with 13 positions matching TRBD2. CDR1 and CDR2 (germline): SGHAT, FQDESV (reference sequence). This CDR3 has 17 residues. Trimming took 5 bases from V and 6 from J; bases not matched to a gene: 9. Here the CDR3 reads CASSTGGLAGDPGELFF. The CDR3 bases are TGTGCCAGCAGCACCGGCGGACTAGCGGGAGATCCCGGGGAGCTGTTTTTT.

This chain connects TRBV28 to TRBJ2-5, with TRBD1 matching 9 bases. Germline trimming cut 5 bases from V and 5 bases from J; bases unmatched to any gene: 6. Looked up from germline, CDR1 is MDHEN and CDR2 is SYDVKM. This CDR3 contains 14 residues. CDR3 DNA: TGTGCCAGCAGTCCACGGACAGGGGACGAGACCCAGTACTTC. It is translated as CASSPRTGDETQYF.

The chain employs TRBV7-2 and TRBJ2-1; TRBD2 might be the D (7 bases). Germline V gene data show CDR1 as SGHTA and CDR2 as FQGNSA. The germline V and J ends were trimmed by 5 bases and 4 bases, with 18 bases remaining between them. The CDR3 has 16 residues. CDR3 sequence: CASSLIGGALYNEQFF. CDR3 DNA sequence: TGTGCCAGCAGCCTCATTGGGGGGGCGCTTTACAATGAGCAGTTCTTC.

The chain is built from TRBV7-3 and TRBJ1-2, with D possibly being TRBD1 (5 bases). The V end lost 2 bases, the J end lost 8 bases, and 9 bases lay between the germline ends. The CDR3 spans 12 residues. From germline, CDR1 is SGHTA and CDR2 FQGTGA. The DNA for the CDR3 is TGTGCCAGCAGCTTACCCGGACAAGGCTACACCTTC. Translated, it gives CASSLPGQGYTF.

V usage is TRBV30 and J usage is TRBJ1-6; possible D gene TRBD1, 5 bases. Germline values: CDR1 GTSNPN, CDR2 SVGIG (reference sequence). Trimming took off 0 bases at V and 8 bases at J, with 14 bases between the two ends. The CDR3 sequence is 15 residues long. This chain's CDR3 is CAWSVGRVIDSPLHF. For the CDR3, the DNA is TGTGCCTGGAGTGTCGGCAGGGTTATTGATTCACCCCTCCACTTT.

The chain is built from TRBV11-2 and TRBJ2-3; tentative D call: TRBD2 (5 bases). Germline CDR1 and CDR2: SGHAT and FQNNGV. Trimming stripped 3 bases from V and 8 bases from J, with 12 bases between. The length of the CDR3 is 13 residues. In nucleotides, the CDR3 is TGTGCCAGCAGCTTTGTTAGACGGGGTACGCAGTATTTT. It encodes CASSFVRRGTQYF.

The chain employs TRBV7-2 and TRBJ2-2; D is unresolved. This CDR3 is 16 amino acids long. Germline CDR1 reads SGHTA; CDR2 reads FQGNSA. Trimming left V 1 base short and J 8 bases short, with 17 bases between. CDR3 in DNA: TGTGCCAGCAGCTTAGTCCCCTTTTCCGTGGGTGGGGAGCTGTTTTTT. This translates into CASSLVPFSVGGELFF.

This clonotype was counted a few times. The CDR3 loop is CASPGSLAGRQETQYF. For the CDR3, the DNA is TGTGCCAGCCCCGGGTCCCTAGCGGGAAGGCAAGAGACCCAGTACTTC. The V call is TRBV18, the J call TRBJ2-5, with 9 bases lining up with TRBD2. Germline CDR1 reads KGHSH; CDR2 reads LQKENI. V lost 8 bases and J lost 2; bases outside the gene matches: 12. The CDR3 contains 16 residues.

This rearrangement joins TRBV5-1 to TRBJ1-3, with unresolved D. Germline CDR1 SGHRS, CDR2 YFSETQ. This CDR3 has 14 amino acids. V was trimmed by 2 bases and J by 2 bases, leaving 8 bases between them. CDR3 sequence reads: CASSFGWTGNTIYF. CDR3 bases: TGCGCCAGCAGCTTTGGCTGGACTGGAAACACCATATATTTT.

This chain links TRBV20-1 with TRBJ2-5; D could derive from TRBD1 or TRBD2 (5 bases each). The CDR3 contains 14 residues. The V gene's germline CDR1 is DFQATT and CDR2 SNEGSKA (reference sequence). V was cut by 3 bases and J by 5 bases, with 16 bases left in between. CDR3 nucleotides: TGCAGTGCTAGTATCCCTGGGGACCGGGAGACCCAGTACTTC. Encoded protein: CSASIPGDRETQYF.

This clonotype was counted only a few times. This chain joins TRBV28 and TRBJ1-1; no definite D call. Trimming pared 5 bases from V and 6 bases from J, leaving 13 bases between. This CDR3 has 13 amino acids. CDR1 and CDR2 (germline): MDHEN, SYDVKM. CDR3 amino acids: CASSVPAVPEAFF. In nucleotides, the CDR3 is TGTGCCAGCAGTGTACCAGCGGTCCCTGAAGCTTTCTTT. The whole variable domain, remainder taken from reference TRBV28 and TRBJ1-1, is DVKVTQSSRYLVKRTGEKVFLECVQDMDHENMFWYRQDPGLGLRLIYFSYDVKMKEKGDIPEGYSVSREKKERFSLILESASTNQTSMYLCASSVPAVPEAFFGQGTRLTVV.

The chain carries TRBV28 and TRBJ1-2, with 9 positions matching TRBD1. With 4 bases clipped from V and 8 bases from J, the junction kept 5 bases outside the gene matches. The CDR3 has 13 amino acids. Germline CDR1 is MDHEN and CDR2 is SYDVKM. CDR3 loop: CASSSPDRGGYTF. In DNA, the CDR3 is TGTGCCAGCAGTTCACCGGACAGGGGAGGCTACACCTTC.

The table lists this clonotype with a few counts. The chain carries TRBV6-4 and TRBJ2-3; the match to TRBD2 covers 11 bases. V lost 7 bases to trimming and J lost 0 bases; unmatched junction nucleotides: 3. The CDR3 has 15 residues. Germline V gene data show CDR1 as MRHNA and CDR2 as SNTAGT. CDR3: CASTRTSGSTDTQYF. The CDR3 DNA reads TGTGCCAGCACCCGGACTAGCGGGAGCACAGATACGCAGTATTTT.

The rearrangement links TRBV6-1 to TRBJ2-2, with 8 bases lining up with TRBD2. The CDR3 is 15 amino acids. The germline gives CDR1 MNHNS, CDR2 SASEGT. Trimming took 5 bases from V and 7 from J; bases not matched to a gene: 9. CDR3 sequence reads: CASSRPGLGVGELFF. The DNA for the CDR3 is TGTGCCAGCAGTCGGCCGGGACTAGGAGTCGGGGAGCTGTTTTTT.

This clonotype was found a few times. The V gene is TRBV7-9, the J gene TRBJ2-7; 7 bases align to TRBD2. V dropped 3 bases and J dropped 4; count of bases not matched to a gene: 3. The germline gives CDR1 SEHNR, CDR2 FQNEAQ (reference sequence). CDR3 length: 13 residues. The CDR3 nucleotides are TGTGCCAGCAGCTTGGGGACTACGTACGAGCAGTACTTC. The encoded protein is CASSLGTTYEQYF. Supplemented by reference TRBV7-9 and TRBJ2-7, the full variable domain reads DTGVSQNPRHKITKRGQNVTFRCDPISEHNRLYWYRQTLGQGPEFLTYFQNEAQLEKSRLLSDRFSAERPKGSFSTLEIQRTEQGDSAMYLCASSLGTTYEQYFGPGTRLTVT.

The genes are TRBV6-1 and TRBJ1-5; possible D gene TRBD1, 5 bases. The germline CDR1 and CDR2 sequences are MNHNS and SASEGT. The CDR3 consists of 15 residues. V was clipped by 6 bases and J by 3 bases, with 15 bases between them. Here the CDR3 reads CASRPLARANQPQHF. The CDR3, as DNA: TGTGCCAGCAGACCCCTCGCCAGGGCCAATCAGCCCCAGCATTTT.